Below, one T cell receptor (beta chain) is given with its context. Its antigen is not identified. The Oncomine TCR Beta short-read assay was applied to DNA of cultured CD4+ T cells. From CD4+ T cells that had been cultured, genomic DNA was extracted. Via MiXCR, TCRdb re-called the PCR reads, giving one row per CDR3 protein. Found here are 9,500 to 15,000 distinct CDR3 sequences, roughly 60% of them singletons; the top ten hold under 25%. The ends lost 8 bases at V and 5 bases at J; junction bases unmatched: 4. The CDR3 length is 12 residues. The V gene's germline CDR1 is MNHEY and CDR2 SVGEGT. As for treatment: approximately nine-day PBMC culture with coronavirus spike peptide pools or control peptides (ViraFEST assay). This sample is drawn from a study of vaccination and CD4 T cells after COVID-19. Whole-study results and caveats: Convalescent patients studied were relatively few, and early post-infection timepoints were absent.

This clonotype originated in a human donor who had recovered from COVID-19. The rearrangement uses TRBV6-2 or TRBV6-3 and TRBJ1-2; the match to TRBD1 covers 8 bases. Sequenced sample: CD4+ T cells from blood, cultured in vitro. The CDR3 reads CASGQGVYGYTF. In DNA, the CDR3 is TGTGCCAGCGGACAGGGTGTGTATGGCTACACCTTC.